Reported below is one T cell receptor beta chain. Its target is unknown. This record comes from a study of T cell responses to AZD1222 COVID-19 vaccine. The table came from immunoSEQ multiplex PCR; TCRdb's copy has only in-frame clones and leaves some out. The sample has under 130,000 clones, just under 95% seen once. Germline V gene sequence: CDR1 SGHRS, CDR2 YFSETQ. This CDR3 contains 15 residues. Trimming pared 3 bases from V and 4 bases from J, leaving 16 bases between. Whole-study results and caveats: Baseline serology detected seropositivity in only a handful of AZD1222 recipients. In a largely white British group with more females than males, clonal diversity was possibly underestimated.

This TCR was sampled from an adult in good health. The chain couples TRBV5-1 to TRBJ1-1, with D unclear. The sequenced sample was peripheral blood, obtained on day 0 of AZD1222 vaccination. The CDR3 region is CASSSRTGRGTEAFF. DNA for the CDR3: TGCGCCAGCAGCTCACGGACCGGGCGGGGCACTGAAGCTTTCTTT.